Listed here are 15 T cell receptor beta chains from one sample, sequenced in a study of T-cell reconstitution after alpha-beta-depleted transplantation in children. It was with unique molecular identifiers that the TCRbeta library was prepared. Using its own MiXCR run on the PCR reads, TCRdb lists one record per CDR3 protein. The repertoire consists of fewer than 1 million distinct CDR3 sequences, with roughly 15% occurring once and the leading ten covering approximately 5%. This sample comprised PBMCs, mostly from graft donor cells, obtained 360 days after TCRalphabeta/CD19-depleted stem cell transplant. The receptors originated from a male patient aged 10 to 17 who had a stem cell transplant for acute lymphoblastic leukemia, so the T cells may come from the graft donor.

This clonotype was detected a few times. The chain carries TRBV20-1 and TRBJ1-1, with D uncertain. V dropped 3 bases and J dropped 8 bases, with 13 bases sitting between them. Germline values: CDR1 DFQATT, CDR2 SNEGSKA (reference sequence). CDR3 size: 12 residues. This CDR3 reads CSARAPPTEAFF. The CDR3 bases are TGCAGTGCTAGGGCCCCACCGACAGAAGCTTTCTTT.

This clonotype was picked up a small number of times. The chain employs TRBV24-1 and TRBJ2-2; D call uncertain. CDR1 KGHDR and CDR2 SFDVKD come from the germline V gene. This CDR3 is 13 amino acids long. V was shortened by 0 bases and J by 6 bases, with 4 bases between the two germline ends. CDR3 in amino acids: CATSDLKAGELFF. The CDR3 coding sequence is TGTGCCACCAGTGATTTGAAGGCCGGGGAGCTGTTTTTT.

This clonotype came up a few times. V and J are TRBV11-2 and TRBJ2-3; TRBD1 is a possible D gene (5 bases). Germline V gene lookup returns CDR1 SGHAT and CDR2 FQNNGV. The CDR3 is 15 residues long. The V end lost 1 base, the J end lost 2 bases, and 10 bases lay between the germline ends. The CDR3 region has the DNA TGTGCCAGCAGCTTAGTATCAGGGCTCACAGATACGCAGTATTTT. Translating it yields CASSLVSGLTDTQYF. Full variable domain (remainder filled in from reference TRBV11-2 and TRBJ2-3): EAGVAQSPRYKIIEKRQSVAFWCNPISGHATLYWYQQILGQGPKLLIQFQNNGVVDDSQLPKDRFSAERLKGVDSTLKIQPAKLEDSAVYLCASSLVSGLTDTQYFGPGTRLTVL.

The table lists this clonotype with a few counts. The chain couples TRBV10-3 to TRBJ1-6; the D gene is possibly TRBD1 (5 bases). V shed 10 bases and J shed 10 bases, with 26 bases lying between them. The CDR3 totals 16 residues. Germline CDR1 is ENHRY and CDR2 is SYGVKD. CDR3 nucleotide sequence: TGTGCCACGAGGGGTGGCGGACCCGTTCAGGGATCACCCCTCCACTTT. It yields the protein CATRGGGPVQGSPLHF.

As for this clonotype: Relative to the germline gene, one junction end is altered; a read error may explain this. This chain joins TRBV20-1 and TRBJ2-1; 11 bases map to TRBD2. Germline assignment: CDR1 DFQATT and CDR2 SNEGSKA (reference sequence). The CDR3 has 16 amino acids. For the CDR3, the DNA is TGCTGTGCTATCTCTAGCGGGGGGAGCTCCTACAATGAGCAGTTCTTC. Translating gives CCAISSGGSSYNEQFF.

The chain uses TRBV5-1 and TRBJ2-7; TRBD1 matches at 11 bases. V shed 3 bases, J shed 3 bases, and the junction held 5 bases outside the gene matches. Germline assignment: CDR1 SGHRS and CDR2 YFSETQ. There are 15 residues in the CDR3. CDR3 sequence reads: CASSWGTGGGYEQYF. The DNA for the CDR3 is TGCGCCAGCAGCTGGGGGACAGGGGGAGGCTACGAGCAGTACTTC.

The table lists this clonotype with many counts. This chain links TRBV29-1 with TRBJ2-1; possible D gene TRBD2, 6 bases. The CDR3 sequence is 11 residues long. The germline CDR1 and CDR2 sequences are SQVTM and ANQGSEA. CDR3 in amino acids: CGAVAVYEQFF. DNA for the CDR3: TGCGGAGCGGTAGCGGTATATGAGCAGTTCTTC.

A few counts support this clonotype. V is TRBV5-1 and J is TRBJ2-3; TRBD2 agrees at 12 bases. The length of the CDR3 is 15 residues. With 5 bases clipped from V and 1 base from J, the junction kept 2 bases outside the gene matches. Germline CDR1 reads SGHRS; CDR2 reads YFSETQ. The CDR3 DNA reads TGCGCCAGCAGGTGGACTAGCGGGGGCACAGATACGCAGTATTTT. It translates to CASRWTSGGTDTQYF.

The gene calls are TRBV14 and TRBJ2-3; unclear D gene. CDR3 size: 15 residues. CDR1 and CDR2 from the germline V gene are SGHDN and FVKESK. The V end lost 0 bases, the J end lost 3 bases, and 10 bases lay between the germline ends. The CDR3 coding sequence is TGTGCCAGCAGCCAAGAAGTAGGGAATACAGATACGCAGTATTTT. It yields the protein CASSQEVGNTDTQYF.

This CDR3 reads CASSRDRRNTEAFF. CDR3 DNA sequence: TGTGCCAGCAGCCGTGACAGGAGGAACACTGAAGCTTTCTTT. The chain uses TRBV13 and TRBJ1-1; weak D call: TRBD1 (6 bases). V was trimmed by 5 bases and J by 1 base, leaving 11 bases between them. This CDR3 region has 14 residues. In germline, CDR1 is PRHDT, CDR2 FYEKMQ (reference sequence).

This clonotype was seen at least ten times. This chain uses TRBV5-1 with TRBJ2-2; D gene unclear. Per germline, CDR1 SGHRS and CDR2 YFSETQ. This CDR3 has 12 residues. V lost 4 bases and J 2 bases, leaving 3 bases between the germline ends. The CDR3 region is CASSPNTGELFF. The CDR3 DNA follows: TGCGCCAGCAGCCCCAACACCGGGGAGCTGTTTTTT.

This clonotype was counted only a few times. The chain carries TRBV20-1 and TRBJ1-3; D not certain. Germline V lookup: CDR1 DFQATT, CDR2 SNEGSKA (reference sequence). CDR3 length: 15 amino acids. Trimming removed 6 bases at V and 6 bases at J, with 21 bases between. The chain's CDR3 is CSAPTDRTRKNTIYF. The CDR3 coding sequence is TGCAGTGCCCCCACTGACCGGACCCGAAAAAACACCATATATTTT.

This chain joins TRBV20-1 and TRBJ2-1; TRBD2 is a possible D gene (6 bases). This CDR3 spans 17 amino acids. The V gene's germline CDR1 is DFQATT and CDR2 SNEGSKA (reference sequence). Trimming left V 0 bases short and J 4 bases short, with 19 bases between. The CDR3 nucleotides are TGCAGTGCTAGAGATTTGGCTAGCGCAAGGACGTACAATGAGCAGTTCTTC. Its translation is CSARDLASARTYNEQFF.

This clonotype has just a few counts. The chain joins TRBV5-1 to TRBJ2-1, with D perhaps assigned TRBD1 or TRBD2 (5 bases each). The germline V gene has CDR1 SGHRS and CDR2 YFSETQ. Trimming stripped 0 bases from V and 2 bases from J, with 12 bases between. The CDR3 is made up of 16 amino acids. CDR3 DNA: TGCGCCAGCAGCTTGGCCCGGGGCGGCGCCTACAATGAGCAGTTCTTC. Its protein product is CASSLARGGAYNEQFF.

This clonotype appeared a few times. The rearrangement links TRBV7-9 to TRBJ2-7, with TRBD1 identical over 8 bases. Per the germline V gene, CDR1 is SEHNR and CDR2 is FQNEAQ (reference sequence). The CDR3 extends over 15 amino acids. Unmatched junction bases numbered 5, after V lost 4 bases and J lost 0 bases. Written as DNA, the CDR3 is TGTGCCAGCAGCTGGGGACAGGCCAGCTCCTACGAGCAGTACTTC. This encodes CASSWGQASSYEQYF.